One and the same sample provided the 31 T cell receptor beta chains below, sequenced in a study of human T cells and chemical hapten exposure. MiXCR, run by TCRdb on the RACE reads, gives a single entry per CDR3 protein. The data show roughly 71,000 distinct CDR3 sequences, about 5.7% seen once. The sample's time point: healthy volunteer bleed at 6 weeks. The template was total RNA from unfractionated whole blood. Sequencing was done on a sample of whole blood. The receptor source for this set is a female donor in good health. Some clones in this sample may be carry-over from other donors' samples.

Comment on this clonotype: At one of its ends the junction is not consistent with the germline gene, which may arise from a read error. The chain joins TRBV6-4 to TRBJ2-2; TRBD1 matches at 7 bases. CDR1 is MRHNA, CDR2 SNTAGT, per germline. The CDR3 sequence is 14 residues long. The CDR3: CARSEDRDTGEMFW. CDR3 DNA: TGTGCCAGAAGTGAAGACAGGGACACCGGGGAGATGTTTTGG.

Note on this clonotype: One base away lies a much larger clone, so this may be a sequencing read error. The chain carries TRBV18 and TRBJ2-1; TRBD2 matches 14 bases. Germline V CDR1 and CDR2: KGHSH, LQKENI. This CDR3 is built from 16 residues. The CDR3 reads CASSPGLAGANNERFF. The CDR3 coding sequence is TGTGCCAGCTCTCCGGGACTAGCGGGAGCCAACAATGAGCGGTTCTTC.

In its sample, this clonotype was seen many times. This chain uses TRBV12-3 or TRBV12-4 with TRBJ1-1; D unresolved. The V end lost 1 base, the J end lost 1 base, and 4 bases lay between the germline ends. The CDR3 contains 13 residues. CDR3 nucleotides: TGTGCCAGCAGTTTAGGTGCGAACACTGAAGCTTTCTTT. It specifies CASSLGANTEAFF.

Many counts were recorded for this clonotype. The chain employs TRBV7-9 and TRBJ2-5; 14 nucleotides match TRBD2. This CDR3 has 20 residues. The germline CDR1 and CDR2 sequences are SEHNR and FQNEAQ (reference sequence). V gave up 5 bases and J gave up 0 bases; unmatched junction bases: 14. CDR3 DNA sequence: TGTGCCAGCAGCCCTCCTTGGACTAGCGGGAGGACCCTGGACCAAGAGACCCAGTACTTC. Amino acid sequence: CASSPPWTSGRTLDQETQYF.

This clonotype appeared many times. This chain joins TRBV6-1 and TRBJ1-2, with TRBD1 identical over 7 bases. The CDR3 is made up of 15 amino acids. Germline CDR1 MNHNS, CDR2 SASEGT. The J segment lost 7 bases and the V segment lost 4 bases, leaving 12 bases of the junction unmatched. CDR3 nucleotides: TGTGCCAGCAGTGGACCGGGACAGAAAATTTTTGGCTACACCTTC. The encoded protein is CASSGPGQKIFGYTF.

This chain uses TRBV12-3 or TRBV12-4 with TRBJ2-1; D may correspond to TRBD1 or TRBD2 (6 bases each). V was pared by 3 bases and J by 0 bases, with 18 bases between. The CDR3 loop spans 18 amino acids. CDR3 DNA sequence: TGTGCCAGCAGTTTTATCGGGGGCAATGGGTTCTCCTACAATGAGCAGTTCTTC. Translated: CASSFIGGNGFSYNEQFF.

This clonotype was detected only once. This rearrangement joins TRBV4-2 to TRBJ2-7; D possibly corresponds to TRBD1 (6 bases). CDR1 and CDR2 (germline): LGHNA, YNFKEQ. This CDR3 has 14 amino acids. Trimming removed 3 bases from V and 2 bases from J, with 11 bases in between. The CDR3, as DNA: TGTGCCAGCAGCCAGGGGGCAGGAACCTACGAGCAGTACTTC. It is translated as CASSQGAGTYEQYF.

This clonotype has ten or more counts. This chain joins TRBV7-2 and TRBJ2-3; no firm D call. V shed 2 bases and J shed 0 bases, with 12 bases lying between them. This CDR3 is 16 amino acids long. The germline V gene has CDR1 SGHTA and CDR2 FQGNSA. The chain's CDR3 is CASSLYGRPSTDTQYF. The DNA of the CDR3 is TGTGCCAGCAGCTTATACGGAAGGCCTAGCACAGATACGCAGTATTTT.

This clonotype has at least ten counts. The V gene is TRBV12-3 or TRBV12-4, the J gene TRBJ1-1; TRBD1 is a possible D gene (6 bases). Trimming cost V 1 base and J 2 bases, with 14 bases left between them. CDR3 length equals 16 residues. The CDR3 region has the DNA TGTGCCAGCAGTTTAGGGGCAGGGGTACCCAACACTGAAGCTTTCTTT. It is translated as CASSLGAGVPNTEAFF.

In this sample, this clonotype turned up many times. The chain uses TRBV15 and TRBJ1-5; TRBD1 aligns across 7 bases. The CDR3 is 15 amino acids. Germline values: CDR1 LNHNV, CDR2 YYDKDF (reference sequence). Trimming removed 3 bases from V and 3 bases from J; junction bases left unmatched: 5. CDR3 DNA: TGTGCCACCAGCAGTCGCCAGGGGGACAATCAGCCCCAGCATTTT. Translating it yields CATSSRQGDNQPQHF. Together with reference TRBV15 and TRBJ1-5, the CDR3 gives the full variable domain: DAMVIQNPRYQVTQFGKPVTLSCSQTLNHNVMYWYQQKSSQAPKLLFHYYDKDFNNEADTPDNFQSRRPNTSFCFLDIRSPGLGDTAMYLCATSSRQGDNQPQHFGDGTRLSIL.

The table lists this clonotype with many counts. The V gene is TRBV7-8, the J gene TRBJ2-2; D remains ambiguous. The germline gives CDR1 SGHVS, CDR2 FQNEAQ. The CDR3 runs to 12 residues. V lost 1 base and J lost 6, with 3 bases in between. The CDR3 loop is CASSLGSGELFF. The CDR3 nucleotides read TGTGCCAGCAGCTTAGGGTCCGGGGAGCTGTTTTTT.

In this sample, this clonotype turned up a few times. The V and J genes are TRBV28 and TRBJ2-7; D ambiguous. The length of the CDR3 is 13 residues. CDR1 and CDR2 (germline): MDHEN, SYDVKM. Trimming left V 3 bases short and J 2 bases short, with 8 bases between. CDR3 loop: CASSLRSAYEQYF. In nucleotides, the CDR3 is TGTGCCAGCAGTTTGAGGAGCGCCTACGAGCAGTACTTC.

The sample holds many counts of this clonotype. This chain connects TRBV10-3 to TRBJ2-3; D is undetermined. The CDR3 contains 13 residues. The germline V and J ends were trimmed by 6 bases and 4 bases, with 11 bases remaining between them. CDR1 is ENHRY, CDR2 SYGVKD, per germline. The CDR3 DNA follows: TGTGCCATCAGCGAGGAGAAAGCAGATACGCAGTATTTT. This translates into CAISEEKADTQYF.

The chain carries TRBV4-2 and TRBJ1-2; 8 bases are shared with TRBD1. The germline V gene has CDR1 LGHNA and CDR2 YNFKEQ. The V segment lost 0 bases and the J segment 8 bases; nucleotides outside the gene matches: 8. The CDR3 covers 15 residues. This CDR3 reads CASSQDWQGARGYTF. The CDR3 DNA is TGTGCCAGCAGCCAAGATTGGCAGGGGGCGCGAGGCTACACCTTC.

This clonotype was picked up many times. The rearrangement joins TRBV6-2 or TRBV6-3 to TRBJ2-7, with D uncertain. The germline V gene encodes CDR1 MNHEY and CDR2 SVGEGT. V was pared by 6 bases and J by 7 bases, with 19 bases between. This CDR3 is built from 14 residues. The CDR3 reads CASSPSWTPREQYF. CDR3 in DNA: TGTGCCAGCAGCCCCTCCTGGACCCCGAGGGAGCAGTACTTC.

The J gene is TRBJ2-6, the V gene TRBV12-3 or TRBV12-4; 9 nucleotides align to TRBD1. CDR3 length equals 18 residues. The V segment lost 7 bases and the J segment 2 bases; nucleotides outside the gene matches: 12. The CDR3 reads CASNGLQGATTGANVLTF. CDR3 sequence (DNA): TGTGCCAGCAATGGTCTACAGGGGGCTACTACTGGGGCCAACGTCCTGACTTTC.

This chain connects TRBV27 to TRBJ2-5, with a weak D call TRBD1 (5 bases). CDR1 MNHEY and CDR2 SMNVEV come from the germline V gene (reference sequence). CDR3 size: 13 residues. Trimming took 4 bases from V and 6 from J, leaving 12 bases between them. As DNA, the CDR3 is TGTGCCAGCAGTTGGGGTCTGGGGCAGACCCAGTACTTC. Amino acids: CASSWGLGQTQYF.

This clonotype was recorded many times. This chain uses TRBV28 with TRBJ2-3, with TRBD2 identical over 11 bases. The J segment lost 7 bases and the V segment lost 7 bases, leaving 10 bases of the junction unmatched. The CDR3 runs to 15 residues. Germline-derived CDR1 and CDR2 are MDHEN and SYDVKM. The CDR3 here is CASILAGVGSNTQYF. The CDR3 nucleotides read TGTGCCAGCATACTAGCGGGAGTAGGGAGTAATACGCAGTATTTT. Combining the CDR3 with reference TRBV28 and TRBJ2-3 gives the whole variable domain DVKVTQSSRYLVKRTGEKVFLECVQDMDHENMFWYRQDPGLGLRLIYFSYDVKMKEKGDIPEGYSVSREKKERFSLILESASTNQTSMYLCASILAGVGSNTQYFGPGTRLTVL.

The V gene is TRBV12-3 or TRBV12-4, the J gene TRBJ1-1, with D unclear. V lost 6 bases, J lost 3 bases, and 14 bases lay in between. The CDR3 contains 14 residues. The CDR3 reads CASRPEGQHTEAFF. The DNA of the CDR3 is TGTGCCAGCAGGCCCGAGGGTCAGCACACTGAAGCTTTCTTT.

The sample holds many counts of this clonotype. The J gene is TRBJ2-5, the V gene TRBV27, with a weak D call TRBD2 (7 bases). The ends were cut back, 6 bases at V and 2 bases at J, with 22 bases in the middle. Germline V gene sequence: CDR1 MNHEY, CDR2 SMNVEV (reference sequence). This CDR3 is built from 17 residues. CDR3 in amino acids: CASRPRGGGPIQETQYF. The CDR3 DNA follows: TGTGCCAGCAGACCCAGAGGGGGGGGCCCCATACAAGAGACCCAGTACTTC.

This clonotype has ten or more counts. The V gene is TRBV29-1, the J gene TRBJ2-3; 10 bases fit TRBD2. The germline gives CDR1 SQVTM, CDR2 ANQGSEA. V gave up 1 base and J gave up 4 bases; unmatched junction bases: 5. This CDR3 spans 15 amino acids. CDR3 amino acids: CSVEASGRAADTQYF. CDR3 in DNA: TGCAGCGTTGAAGCGAGCGGGAGGGCCGCAGATACGCAGTATTTT.

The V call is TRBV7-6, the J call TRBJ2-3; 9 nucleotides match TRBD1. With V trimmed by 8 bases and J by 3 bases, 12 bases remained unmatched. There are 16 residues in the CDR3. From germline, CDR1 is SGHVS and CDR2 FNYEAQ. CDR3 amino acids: CASQQQGALETDTQYF. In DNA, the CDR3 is TGTGCCAGCCAGCAACAGGGGGCGCTTGAGACAGATACGCAGTATTTT.

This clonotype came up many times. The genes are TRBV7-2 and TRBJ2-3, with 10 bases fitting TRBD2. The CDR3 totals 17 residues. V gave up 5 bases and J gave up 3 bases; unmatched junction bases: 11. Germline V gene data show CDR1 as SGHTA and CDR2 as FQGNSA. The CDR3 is CASSRNLAGDGTDTQYF. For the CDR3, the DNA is TGTGCCAGCAGCAGGAATCTAGCGGGAGATGGGACAGATACGCAGTATTTT.

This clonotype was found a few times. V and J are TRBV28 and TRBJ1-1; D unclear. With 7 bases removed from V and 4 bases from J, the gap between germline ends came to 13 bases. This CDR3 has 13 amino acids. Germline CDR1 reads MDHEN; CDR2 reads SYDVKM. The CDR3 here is CASMPSAGTEAFF. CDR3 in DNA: TGTGCCAGCATGCCGAGTGCGGGCACTGAAGCTTTCTTT.

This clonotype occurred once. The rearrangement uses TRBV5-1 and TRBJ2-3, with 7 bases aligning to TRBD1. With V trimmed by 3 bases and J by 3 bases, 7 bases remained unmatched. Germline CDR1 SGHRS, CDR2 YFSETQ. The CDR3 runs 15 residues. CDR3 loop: CASSSVDRVTDTQYF. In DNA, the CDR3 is TGCGCCAGCAGCTCAGTTGACAGGGTGACAGATACGCAGTATTTT.

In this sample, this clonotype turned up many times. CDR3 bases: TGTGCCTCATCATCAGGATTGGGACAGGGCAATCAGCCCCAGCATTTT. Translation gives CASSSGLGQGNQPQHF. V usage is TRBV10-3 and J usage is TRBJ1-5; 8 bases are shared with TRBD1. The V and J ends lost 11 bases and 2 bases, in that order; junction bases with no gene match: 14. There are 16 residues in the CDR3. CDR1 is ENHRY and CDR2 is SYGVKD in the germline V gene.

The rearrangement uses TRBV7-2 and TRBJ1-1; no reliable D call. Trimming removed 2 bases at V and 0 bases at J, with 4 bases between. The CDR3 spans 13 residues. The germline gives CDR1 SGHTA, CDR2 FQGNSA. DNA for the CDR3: TGTGCCAGCAGCTTAATGGTGAACACTGAAGCTTTCTTT. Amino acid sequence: CASSLMVNTEAFF.

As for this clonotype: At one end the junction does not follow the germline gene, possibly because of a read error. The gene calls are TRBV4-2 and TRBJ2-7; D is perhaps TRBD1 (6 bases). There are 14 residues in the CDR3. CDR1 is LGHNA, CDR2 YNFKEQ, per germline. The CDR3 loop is CAGSPTGISYEQYF. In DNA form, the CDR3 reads TGTGCCGGCAGCCCGACAGGTATCAGCTACGAGCAGTACTTC.

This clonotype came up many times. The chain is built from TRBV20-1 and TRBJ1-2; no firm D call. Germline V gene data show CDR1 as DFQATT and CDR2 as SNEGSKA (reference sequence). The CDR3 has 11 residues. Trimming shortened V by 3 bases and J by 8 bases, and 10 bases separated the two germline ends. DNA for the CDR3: TGCAGTGCTAGGGAGAACTGGGGCTACACCTTC. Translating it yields CSARENWGYTF.

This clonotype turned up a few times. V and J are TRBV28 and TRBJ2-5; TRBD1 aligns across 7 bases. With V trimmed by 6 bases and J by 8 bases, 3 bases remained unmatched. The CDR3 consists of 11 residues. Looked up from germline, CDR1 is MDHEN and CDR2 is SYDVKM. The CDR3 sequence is CASRDRATQYF. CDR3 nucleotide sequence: TGTGCCAGCAGAGACAGGGCCACCCAGTACTTC. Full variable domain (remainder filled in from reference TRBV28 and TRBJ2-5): DVKVTQSSRYLVKRTGEKVFLECVQDMDHENMFWYRQDPGLGLRLIYFSYDVKMKEKGDIPEGYSVSREKKERFSLILESASTNQTSMYLCASRDRATQYFGPGTRLLVL.

The CDR3 nucleotides are TGCAGTGCCGGTACTAGCGGGAGCACAGATACGCAGTATTTT. Protein sequence: CSAGTSGSTDTQYF. The rearrangement joins TRBV20-1 to TRBJ2-3; 9 bases are a match to TRBD2. The ends lost 6 bases at V and 0 bases at J; junction bases unmatched: 4. The CDR3 runs to 14 residues. The germline gives CDR1 DFQATT, CDR2 SNEGSKA (reference sequence).